The table lists the clone carrying this T cell receptor (beta chain) with a count of one. Its antigen remains unknown. The sample is drawn from a study of Tregs in tolerant kidney transplant recipients. Study-level findings and limits: Few patients were studied, so findings need validation in larger groups.

This table comes from immunoSEQ multiplex PCR, and its TCRdb copy is limited to in-frame clones, with some not included. The table lists 120,000 or so clones, around nine tenths of them singletons. The CDR3 is 15 amino acids. CDR1 is MNHEY and CDR2 is SMNVEV in the germline V gene (reference sequence). The ends were cut back, 5 bases at V and 0 bases at J, with 12 bases in the middle. The sequencing sample was made of CD4+ T cells from blood. V usage is TRBV27 and J usage is TRBJ2-3, with D possibly being TRBD2 (6 bases). The receptor's source is a human donor in good health. In DNA form, the CDR3 reads TGTGCCAGCAGTCCCGGGACTCCAAGCACAGATACGCAGTATTTT. It specifies CASSPGTPSTDTQYF.